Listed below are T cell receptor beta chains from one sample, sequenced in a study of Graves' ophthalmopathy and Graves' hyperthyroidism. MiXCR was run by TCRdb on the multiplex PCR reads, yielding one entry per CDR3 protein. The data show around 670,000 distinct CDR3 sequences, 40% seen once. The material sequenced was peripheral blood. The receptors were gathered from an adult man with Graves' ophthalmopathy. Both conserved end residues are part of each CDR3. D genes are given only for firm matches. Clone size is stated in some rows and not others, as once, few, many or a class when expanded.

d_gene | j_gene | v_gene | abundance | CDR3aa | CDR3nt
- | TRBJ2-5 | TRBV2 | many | CASSEAPPRQETQYF | TGTGCCAGCAGTGAAGCGCCCCCCAGGCAAGAGACCCAGTACTTC
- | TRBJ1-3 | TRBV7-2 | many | CASSLDVREQNTIYF | TGTGCCAGCAGCTTAGATGTCAGGGAGCAAAACACCATATATTTT
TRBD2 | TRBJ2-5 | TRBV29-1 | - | CSVGLAGGHETQYF | TGCAGCGTCGGACTAGCGGGGGGGCATGAGACCCAGTACTTC
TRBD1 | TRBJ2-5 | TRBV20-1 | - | CSAPRWDRQYQETQYF | TGCAGTGCTCCCCGCTGGGACAGACAGTACCAAGAGACCCAGTACTTC
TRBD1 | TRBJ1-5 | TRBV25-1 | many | CASSENTQGMAPQHF | TGTGCCAGCAGTGAAAACACACAGGGGATGGCGCCCCAGCATTTT
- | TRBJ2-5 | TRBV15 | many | CATSRDQGETQYF | TGTGCCACCAGCAGAGATCAAGGGGAGACCCAGTACTTC
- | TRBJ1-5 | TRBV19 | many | CASSTSTGTSNQPQHF | TGTGCCAGTAGTACGTCCACAGGAACTAGCAATCAGCCCCAGCATTTT
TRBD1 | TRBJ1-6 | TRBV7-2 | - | CATGGTGDSPLHF | TGTGCCACCGGGGGGACAGGTGATTCACCCCTCCACTTT
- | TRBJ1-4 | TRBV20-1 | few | CSARGTFATNEKLFF | TGCAGTGCTAGGGGGACTTTTGCAACTAATGAAAAACTGTTTTTT
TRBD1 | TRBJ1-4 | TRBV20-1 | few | CSASGTGGGEKLFF | TGCAGTGCCTCCGGGACAGGGGGAGGGGAAAAACTGTTTTTT
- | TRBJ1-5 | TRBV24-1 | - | CASVLGLRNQPQHF | TGTGCTAGTGTACTGGGGCTTAGGAATCAGCCCCAGCATTTT
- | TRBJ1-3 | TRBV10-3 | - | CAISGAGNTIYF | TGTGCCATCAGTGGGGCTGGAAACACCATATATTTT
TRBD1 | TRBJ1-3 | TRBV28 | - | CASSRRGRSSGNTIYF | TGTGCCAGCAGTCGAAGGGGGCGAAGTTCTGGAAACACCATATATTTT
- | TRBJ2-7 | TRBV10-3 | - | CASSYIGGSSYEQYF | TGTGCCAGCAGTTACATCGGGGGATCATCCTACGAGCAGTACTTC
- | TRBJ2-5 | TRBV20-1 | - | CSARVVAEGTQYF | TGCAGTGCTAGAGTCGTAGCGGAAGGGACCCAGTACTTC
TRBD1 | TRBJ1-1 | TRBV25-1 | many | CASADRGLTRDTEAFF | TGTGCCAGCGCGGACAGGGGGTTAACTCGGGACACTGAAGCTTTCTTT
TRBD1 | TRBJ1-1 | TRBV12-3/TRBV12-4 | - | CASTDREMNTEAFF | TGTGCCAGCACCGACAGGGAAATGAACACTGAAGCTTTCTTT
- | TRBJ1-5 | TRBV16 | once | CASSVGDKINQPQHF | TGTGCCAGCAGCGTGGGAGACAAGATCAATCAGCCCCAGCATTTT
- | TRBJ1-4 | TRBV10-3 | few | CASSRERGNEKLFF | TGTGCCAGCAGCCGGGAGAGGGGAAATGAAAAACTGTTTTTT
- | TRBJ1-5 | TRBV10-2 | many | CASSERVQPQHF | TGCGCCAGCAGTGAAAGGGTTCAGCCCCAGCATTTT
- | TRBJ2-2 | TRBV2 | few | CASSEFVGVGSGELFF | TGTGCCAGCAGTGAATTTGTGGGTGTTGGATCCGGGGAGCTGTTTTTT
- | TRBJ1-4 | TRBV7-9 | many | CASSLARSTNEKLFF | TGTGCCAGCAGCTTAGCACGGTCAACTAATGAAAAACTGTTTTTT
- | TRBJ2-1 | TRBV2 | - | CASSPARFEYNEQFF | TGTGCCAGCAGCCCAGCCCGATTCGAATACAATGAGCAGTTCTTC
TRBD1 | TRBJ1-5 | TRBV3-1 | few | CASSQGTGNNQPQHF | TGTGCCAGCAGCCAAGGGACAGGGAACAATCAGCCCCAGCATTTT
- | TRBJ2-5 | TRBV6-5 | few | CASSDTTGSGETQYF | TGTGCCAGCAGTGATACTACAGGGTCGGGGGAGACCCAGTACTTC
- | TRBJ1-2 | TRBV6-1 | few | CASSERGPNYGYTF | TGTGCCAGCAGTGAGCGGGGACCTAACTATGGCTACACCTTC
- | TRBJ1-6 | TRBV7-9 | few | CASSQMTQGRSSPLHF | TGTGCCAGCAGCCAGATGACTCAGGGTAGGAGTTCACCCCTCCACTTT
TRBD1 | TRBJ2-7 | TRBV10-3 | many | CAIRDRGGSIYEQYF | TGTGCCATCAGGGACAGGGGAGGGTCGATCTACGAGCAGTACTTC
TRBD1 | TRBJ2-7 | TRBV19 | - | CASRASGTGVYEQYF | TGTGCCAGTAGAGCCTCGGGGACAGGGGTTTACGAGCAGTACTTC
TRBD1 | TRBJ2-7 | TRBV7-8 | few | CASSSPGQGYKQYF | TGTGCCAGCAGCTCCCCGGGACAGGGGTATAAGCAGTACTTC
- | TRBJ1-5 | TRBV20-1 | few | CSARDPANSRGLIQHF | TGCAGTGCTAGAGATCCGGCTAACAGCAGGGGCCTAATTCAGCATTTT
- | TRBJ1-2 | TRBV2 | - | CASSETGTPGGYTF | TGTGCCAGCAGCGAAACCGGGACCCCAGGAGGCTACACCTTC
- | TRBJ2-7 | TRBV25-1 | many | CASSVDRLKEQYF | TGTGCCAGCAGTGTAGACAGGCTAAAGGAGCAGTACTTC
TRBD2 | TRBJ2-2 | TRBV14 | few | CASSEGLAGVITGELFF | TGTGCCAGCAGCGAGGGACTAGCGGGAGTTATCACCGGGGAGCTGTTTTTT
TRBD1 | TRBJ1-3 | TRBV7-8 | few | CASSLATGSESGNTIYF | TGTGCCAGCAGCTTAGCGACAGGGTCTGAGTCTGGAAACACCATATATTTT
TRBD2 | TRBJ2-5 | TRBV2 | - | CASSKTSGPYQETQYF | TGTGCCAGCAGTAAAACTAGCGGGCCGTACCAAGAGACCCAGTACTTC
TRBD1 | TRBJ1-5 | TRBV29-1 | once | CSAAGQADEHF | TGCAGTGCCGCGGGACAGGCAGACGAGCATTTT
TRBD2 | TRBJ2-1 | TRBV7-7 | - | CASSLSREGLGNEQFF | TGTGCCAGCAGCTTAAGTAGGGAGGGACTAGGCAATGAGCAGTTCTTC
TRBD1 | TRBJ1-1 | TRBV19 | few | CASSIQGARTTEAFF | TGTGCCAGTAGTATCCAGGGGGCTAGGACTACTGAAGCTTTCTTT
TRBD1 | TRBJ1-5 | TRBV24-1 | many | CASSRGQGQPQHF | TGTGCCAGCAGTCGGGGACAGGGACAGCCCCAGCATTTT
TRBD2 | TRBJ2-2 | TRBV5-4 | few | CASSMGTSRNTGELFF | TGTGCCAGCAGCATGGGGACTAGCAGAAACACCGGGGAGCTGTTTTTT
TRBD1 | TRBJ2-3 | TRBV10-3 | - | CASTSPWDRGSGTQYF | TGTGCCAGCACCTCCCCCTGGGACAGGGGGTCGGGTACGCAGTATTTT
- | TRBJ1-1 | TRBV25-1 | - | CASSDGQRKAFF | TGTGCCAGCAGTGACGGACAGCGAAAAGCTTTCTTT
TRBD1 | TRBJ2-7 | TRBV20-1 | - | CSAEKQGEIYEQYF | TGCAGTGCTGAGAAACAGGGGGAGATCTACGAGCAGTACTTC
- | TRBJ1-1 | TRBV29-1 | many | CSVVKDTEAFF | TGCAGCGTTGTCAAGGACACTGAAGCTTTCTTT
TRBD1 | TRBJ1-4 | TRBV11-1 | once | CASSSGTGGVMEKLFF | TGTGCCAGCAGCTCCGGGACAGGGGGCGTCATGGAAAAACTGTTTTTT
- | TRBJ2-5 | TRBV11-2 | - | CASSAATEIQETQYF | TGTGCCAGCAGCGCAGCAACAGAAATACAAGAGACCCAGTACTTC
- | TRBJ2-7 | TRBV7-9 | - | CASRLAACYEQYF | TGTGCAAGTCGCTTAGCGGCGTGCTACGAGCAGTACTTC
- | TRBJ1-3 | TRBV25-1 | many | CASSEWEGVSGNTIYF | TGTGCCAGCAGTGAATGGGAGGGGGTCTCTGGAAACACCATATATTTT
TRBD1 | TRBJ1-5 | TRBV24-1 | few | CASSRRTGLNQPQHF | TGTGCCAGCAGCCGACGGACAGGGCTTAATCAGCCCCAGCATTTT
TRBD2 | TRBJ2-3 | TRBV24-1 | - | CATSDYQGLAADTQYF | TGTGCCACCAGTGACTACCAGGGACTAGCCGCAGATACGCAGTATTTT
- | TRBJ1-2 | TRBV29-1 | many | CSVAPGQAVYGYTF | TGCAGCGTGGCCCCTGGGCAGGCGGTCTATGGCTACACCTTC
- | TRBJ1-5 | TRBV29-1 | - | CSLGARQPQHF | TGCAGCTTGGGGGCCCGTCAGCCCCAGCATTTT
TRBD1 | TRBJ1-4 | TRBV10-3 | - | CASGQGANEKLFF | TGTGCCTCGGGACAGGGGGCAAATGAAAAACTGTTTTTT
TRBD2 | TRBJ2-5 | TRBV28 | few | CASSLIGGETQYF | TGTGCCAGCAGTTTAATCGGGGGGGAGACCCAGTACTTC
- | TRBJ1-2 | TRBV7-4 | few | CASSIGQSYGYTF | TGTGCCAGCAGCATCGGACAGTCCTATGGCTACACCTTC
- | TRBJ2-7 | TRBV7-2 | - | CASSLSWSSSSYEQYF | TGTGCCAGCAGCTTGTCTTGGAGCTCTAGTTCCTACGAGCAGTACTTC